This T cell receptor (beta chain) comes out of a study of T-cell reconstitution after alpha-beta-depleted transplantation in children. General study findings and limits: Alpha-beta T cells present about two months after transplant were reported to originate from several hundred expanded graft clones. One year after transplant, T-cell counts and diversity came mostly from newly produced T cells. High day-60 TCRbeta diversity in some patients came from surviving recipient T cells and thymic progenitors.

Trimming took 5 bases from V and 2 from J, leaving 13 bases between them. The CDR3 is 14 residues long. The germline V gene encodes CDR1 DFQATT and CDR2 SNEGSKA (reference sequence). This clonotype came up a few times. Its antigen remains unidentified. It was with unique molecular identifiers that the TCRbeta library was prepared. TCRdb reprocessed the PCR reads via MiXCR and lists one record per CDR3 protein. The sample lists around 200,000 distinct CDR3 sequences; 8.4% were seen once. This clonotype was sampled from a male patient aged 2 to 9 who had a stem cell transplant for acute myeloid leukemia, so the T cells may come from the graft donor. J is TRBJ2-1 and V is TRBV20-1, with D tentatively TRBD2 (6 bases). This sample comprised PBMCs, mostly from graft donor cells, obtained 360 days after TCRalphabeta/CD19-depleted stem cell transplant. This chain's CDR3 is CSAPREPPYNEQFF. The DNA of the CDR3 is TGCAGTGCTCCACGGGAGCCCCCCTACAATGAGCAGTTCTTC.